The 22 T cell receptor beta chains in this list originate from one sample, sequenced in a study of blood T cell repertoires in COVID-19 (dated by TCRdb to the early 2020s). Library preparation was by the immunoSEQ multiplex PCR assay. As stored in TCRdb, this immuneACCESS dataset retains in-frame rearrangements with V and J assigned. A fraction of the clones does not appear; measured against another copy, unresolved V genes explain less than half of the discrepancy, and the remainder lacks a known reason. This sample holds around 63,000 clones; 70% to 90% were observed only once. The top ten clones comprise approximately 1.2% of the sample. Specimen: peripheral blood. The source of these receptors is a woman aged 80 or over with acute or convalescent COVID-19.

V is TRBV5-1 and J is TRBJ2-7; 8 nucleotides match TRBD2. In germline, CDR1 is SGHRS, CDR2 YFSETQ. The CDR3 sequence is 14 residues long. The J segment lost 0 bases and the V segment lost 4 bases, leaving 3 bases of the junction unmatched. DNA of the CDR3: TGCGCCAGCAGCATCACTAGCGGCTCCTACGAGCAGTACTTC. This translates into CASSITSGSYEQYF.

The chain couples TRBV15 to TRBJ2-1, with 10 positions matching TRBD2. Germline values: CDR1 LNHNV, CDR2 YYDKDF (reference sequence). The CDR3 spans 16 residues. After removal of 5 bases from V and 4 bases from J, the junction contained 8 bases not matched to a gene. The CDR3 region is CATSPRAGGRYNEQFF. The DNA of the CDR3 is TGTGCCACCAGCCCCAGAGCGGGGGGGAGGTACAATGAGCAGTTCTTC.

The rearrangement joins TRBV30 to TRBJ2-2; tentative D call: TRBD2 (5 bases). Germline CDR1 is GTSNPN and CDR2 is SVGIG (reference sequence). This CDR3 region has 13 residues. Trimming cost V 0 bases and J 8 bases, with 10 bases left between them. The DNA of the CDR3 is TGTGCCTGGAGTGTACGGGGAGAAGGGGAGCTGTTTTTT. Encoded protein: CAWSVRGEGELFF.

This chain uses TRBV6-5 with TRBJ2-7, with 10 nucleotides matching TRBD2. The trim removed 5 bases at V and 6 bases at J, leaving 10 bases unmatched. Germline-derived CDR1 and CDR2 are MNHEY and SVGAGI. The CDR3 contains 15 residues. Written as DNA, the CDR3 is TGTGCCAGCAGTCGAGACAGCGGGAGGGCCATCGAGCAGTACTTC. Amino acid sequence: CASSRDSGRAIEQYF.

The chain has TRBV6-5 and TRBJ2-7; 10 bases match TRBD1. The trim removed 6 bases at V and 6 bases at J, leaving 11 bases unmatched. Germline V gene lookup returns CDR1 MNHEY and CDR2 SVGAGI. This CDR3 has 15 residues. For the CDR3, the DNA is TGTGCCAGCAGGAGTAAGACAGGGGGCTCGACCGAGCAGTACTTC. Residues: CASRSKTGGSTEQYF.

This chain uses TRBV4-1 with TRBJ1-2; unclear D gene. Germline CDR1 MGHRA, CDR2 YSYEKL. The length of the CDR3 is 15 residues. The ends were cut back, 3 bases at V and 2 bases at J, with 13 bases in the middle. CDR3 in amino acids: CASSHPPSANYGYTF. The CDR3 DNA reads TGCGCCAGCAGCCACCCCCCTAGCGCAAACTATGGCTACACCTTC.

V gene TRBV7-9 combines with J gene TRBJ2-7; the D gene is possibly TRBD1 (5 bases). This CDR3 contains 13 residues. Germline values: CDR1 SEHNR, CDR2 FQNEAQ (reference sequence). V lost 5 bases to trimming and J lost 3 bases, with 11 bases between them. The CDR3 nucleotides are TGTGCCAGCAGCCTAGACAGCTACTACGAGCAGTACTTC. Translated, it gives CASSLDSYYEQYF. The complete variable domain, with remaining parts taken from reference TRBV7-9 and TRBJ2-7, reads DTGVSQNPRHKITKRGQNVTFRCDPISEHNRLYWYRQTLGQGPEFLTYFQNEAQLEKSRLLSDRFSAERPKGSFSTLEIQRTEQGDSAMYLCASSLDSYYEQYFGPGTRLTVT.

This chain links TRBV7-9 with TRBJ1-3; D gene ambiguous. V was trimmed by 5 bases and J by 4 bases, leaving 12 bases between them. CDR1 SEHNR and CDR2 FQNEAQ come from the germline V gene (reference sequence). This CDR3 region has 14 residues. This CDR3 is CASSRLFGGNTIYF. In DNA, the CDR3 is TGTGCCAGCAGCCGACTCTTTGGGGGAAACACCATATATTTT. The full variable domain, in which reference TRBV7-9 and TRBJ1-3 provide the parts outside the CDR3, is DTGVSQNPRHKITKRGQNVTFRCDPISEHNRLYWYRQTLGQGPEFLTYFQNEAQLEKSRLLSDRFSAERPKGSFSTLEIQRTEQGDSAMYLCASSRLFGGNTIYFGEGSWLTVV.

J is TRBJ1-1 and V is TRBV6-5, with D tentatively TRBD1 (5 bases). V was clipped by 6 bases and J by 7 bases, with 15 bases between them. The germline CDR1 and CDR2 sequences are MNHEY and SVGAGI. CDR3 size: 13 residues. CDR3 loop: CASSSSQGFEAFF. In DNA form, the CDR3 reads TGTGCCAGCAGCAGCTCCCAGGGTTTTGAAGCTTTCTTT.

This chain uses TRBV5-4 with TRBJ2-1; D gene unclear. The CDR3 has 13 residues. CDR1 and CDR2 from the germline V gene are SGHNT and YYREEE (reference sequence). V was pared by 4 bases and J by 5 bases, with 10 bases between. CDR3 in amino acids: CASSLGANNEQFF. CDR3 DNA: TGTGCCAGCAGCCTCGGAGCGAACAATGAGCAGTTCTTC.

The chain employs TRBV19 and TRBJ2-2, with D unclear. The CDR3 runs to 15 residues. V dropped 1 base and J dropped 7 bases, with 13 bases sitting between them. The V gene's germline CDR1 is LNHDA and CDR2 SQIVND (reference sequence). The chain's CDR3 is CASSIGGVTGGELFF. CDR3 sequence (DNA): TGTGCCAGTAGTATAGGCGGAGTTACTGGCGGGGAGCTGTTTTTT.

This clone was seen a few times. V usage is TRBV7-6 and J usage is TRBJ2-3; 8 bases align to TRBD2. V was pared by 8 bases and J by 5 bases, with 6 bases of the junction left unmatched. This CDR3 has 13 residues. Germline V lookup: CDR1 SGHVS, CDR2 FNYEAQ. The DNA for the CDR3 is TGTGCCAGCTCGGGGGGGCGCATAGATACGCAGTATTTT. Protein product: CASSGGRIDTQYF.

The count of this clone is one. This chain connects TRBV27 to TRBJ1-5; no definite D call. Germline assignment: CDR1 MNHEY and CDR2 SMNVEV (reference sequence). The CDR3 is 16 residues long. Trimming left V 5 bases short and J 3 bases short, with 17 bases between. In nucleotides, the CDR3 is TGTGCCAGCAGTCCCCGCCGAGGTCGGAACAATCAGCCCCAGCATTTT. This codes for CASSPRRGRNNQPQHF.

J is TRBJ2-7 and V is TRBV5-4; 8 bases match TRBD2. V gave up 1 base and J gave up 3 bases; unmatched junction bases: 6. This CDR3 contains 15 residues. Germline values: CDR1 SGHNT, CDR2 YYREEE (reference sequence). The CDR3 nucleotides are TGTGCCAGCAGCTTGCGGGGGGGCAGGGGCTACGAGCAGTACTTC. Protein: CASSLRGGRGYEQYF.

The genes are TRBV4-1 and TRBJ1-5, with TRBD1 matching over 7 bases. This CDR3 comprises 18 residues. Germline lookup yields CDR1 MGHRA and CDR2 YSYEKL. Losses at the gene ends were 0 bases for V and 0 bases for J; bases not matched to a gene: 8. The CDR3 coding sequence is TGCGCCAGCAGCCAAGATCGGGGCAGGGGGTTTAGCAATCAGCCCCAGCATTTT. Amino acid sequence: CASSQDRGRGFSNQPQHF.

In the case of this clone: Sequence at one end of the junction differs from germline and may be a read error. This sequence joins TRBV28 and TRBJ2-5, with 9 bases lining up with TRBD2. CDR1 MDHEN and CDR2 SYDVKM come from the germline V gene. This CDR3 region has 12 residues. The CDR3 reads CASSKAGGLTNF. Written as DNA, the CDR3 is TGTGCCAGCAGCAAAGCGGGGGGTCTGACTAACTTC.

The CDR3 DNA sequence: TGTGCCAGCAGCCCCGGGACAGGCTATGGCTACACCTTC. Protein product: CASSPGTGYGYTF. The V and J genes are TRBV5-6 and TRBJ1-2, with TRBD1 matching 8 bases. CDR1 SGHDT and CDR2 YYEEEE come from the germline V gene. The CDR3 spans 13 residues. Losses at the gene ends were 4 bases for V and 4 bases for J; bases not matched to a gene: 3.

This chain joins TRBV4-1 and TRBJ1-6, with D uncertain. The CDR3 spans 16 residues. V was pared by 4 bases and J by 7 bases, with 17 bases between. In germline, CDR1 is MGHRA, CDR2 YSYEKL. Here the CDR3 reads CASSPAQGRDNSPLHF. CDR3 DNA sequence: TGCGCCAGCAGCCCGGCTCAAGGGAGAGACAATTCACCCCTCCACTTT.

The rearrangement joins TRBV19 to TRBJ1-4, with a weak D call TRBD1 (6 bases). The CDR3 runs to 15 residues. Germline V CDR1 and CDR2: LNHDA, SQIVND (reference sequence). Trimming shortened V by 3 bases and J by 8 bases, and 16 bases separated the two germline ends. This CDR3 is CASSMDSPGEEKLFF. CDR3 bases: TGTGCCAGTAGTATGGACAGCCCTGGAGAGGAAAAACTGTTTTTT.

To note about this clone: This sample includes further DNA sequences coding for the same CDR3. The chain links TRBV18 to TRBJ1-1; tentatively, D is TRBD1 (6 bases). Germline V lookup: CDR1 KGHSH, CDR2 LQKENI. Trimming shortened V by 3 bases and J by 2 bases, and 10 bases separated the two germline ends. The CDR3 has 14 amino acids. CDR3 protein: CASSPSTGNTEAFF. The CDR3 coding sequence is TGTGCCAGCTCACCCTCGACAGGTAACACTGAAGCTTTCTTT.

The chain combines TRBV5-8 with TRBJ2-7; 11 nucleotides agree with TRBD2. Trimming at V came to 5 bases and at J to 4 bases, leaving 5 bases not matched to a gene. CDR1 and CDR2 from the germline V gene are SGHTS and YDEGEE. CDR3 length: 14 residues. The CDR3 region is CASRISGRAYEQYF. DNA of the CDR3: TGTGCCAGCAGGATTAGCGGGAGGGCTTACGAGCAGTACTTC.

This sequence joins TRBV11-3 and TRBJ2-3; no clear D. In germline, CDR1 is SGHNT, CDR2 YENEEA. Trimming pared 5 bases from V and 6 bases from J, leaving 9 bases between. The CDR3 consists of 12 residues. The CDR3: CASSLNPDTQYF. The DNA for the CDR3 is TGTGCCAGCAGCCTAAACCCTGATACGCAGTATTTT.